Below are 28 T cell receptor beta chains sequenced from a single sample in a study of blood T cell repertoires in COVID-19. TCRdb keeps only in-frame clones here, not all; method: immunoSEQ multiplex PCR. The data hold about 210,000 clones, with 60% to 85% observed a single time. Sequenced material: peripheral blood. Receptor source: a woman between 70 and 85 years old with acute or convalescent COVID-19.

The CDR3 nucleotides read TGTGCCAGTAGTGTCTTGGGTCCGGGGAAAAACATTCAGTACTTC. Residues: CASSVLGPGKNIQYF. V and J are TRBV19 and TRBJ2-4, with D tentatively TRBD2 (5 bases). The CDR3 loop spans 15 amino acids. The ends were cut back, 5 bases at V and 4 bases at J, with 15 bases in the middle. Germline V gene data show CDR1 as LNHDA and CDR2 as SQIVND (reference sequence).

The gene calls are TRBV5-1 and TRBJ2-3; 13 bases are shared with TRBD2. This CDR3 contains 18 residues. Trimming at V came to 0 bases and at J to 0 bases, leaving 4 bases not matched to a gene. CDR1 SGHRS and CDR2 YFSETQ come from the germline V gene. CDR3 nucleotide sequence: TGCGCCAGCAGCTTGGGGACTAGCGGGGGAGATAGCACAGATACGCAGTATTTT. Translating it yields CASSLGTSGGDSTDTQYF.

The V call is TRBV24-1, the J call TRBJ2-3; no reliable D call. Between the trimmed V and J ends, which lost 9 bases and 5 bases, there was a span of 14 bases. Germline V gene lookup returns CDR1 KGHDR and CDR2 SFDVKD. The CDR3 consists of 13 residues. The CDR3 nucleotides are TGTGCCACCTCAGGTAGTGGCCTAGATACGCAGTATTTT. It codes for CATSGSGLDTQYF.

J is TRBJ2-7 and V is TRBV14; 7 positions agree with TRBD2. The germline V gene has CDR1 SGHDN and CDR2 FVKESK. The V gene end was trimmed by 5 bases and the J gene end by 6 bases; junction bases not matched to a gene: 10. The CDR3 has 14 residues. The CDR3 loop reads CASSESGVWGEQYF. CDR3 nucleotides: TGTGCCAGCAGCGAGAGCGGGGTATGGGGCGAGCAGTACTTC.

The chain couples TRBV3-1 (or the pseudogene TRBV3-2) to TRBJ2-2; TRBD1 is a possible D gene (5 bases). The CDR3 is 15 residues long. Germline V gene sequence: CDR1 LGHDT, CDR2 YNNKEL (reference sequence). Deletions cut 2 bases from V and 3 bases from J, with 10 bases between. Here the CDR3 DNA reads TGTGCCAGCAGCCAACAGGGTTCGTACACCGGGGAGCTGTTTTTT. Amino acids: CASSQQGSYTGELFF.

This clone was seen more than once but under ten times. The rearrangement joins TRBV7-2 to TRBJ2-5, with D perhaps matching TRBD1 (6 bases). The CDR3 totals 15 residues. Trimming left V 3 bases short and J 1 base short, with 12 bases between. Per the germline V gene, CDR1 is SGHTA and CDR2 is FQGNSA. CDR3 residues: CASSFTGIPQETQYF. The DNA of the CDR3 is TGTGCCAGCAGCTTCACAGGGATCCCCCAAGAGACCCAGTACTTC. Full variable domain (rest looked up from reference TRBV7-2 and TRBJ2-5): GAGVSQSPSNKVTEKGKDVELRCDPISGHTALYWYRQSLGQGLEFLIYFQGNSAPDKSGLPSDRFSAERTGGSVSTLTIQRTQQEDSAVYLCASSFTGIPQETQYFGPGTRLLVL.

The chain combines TRBV6-5 with TRBJ2-7, with TRBD1 matching 7 bases. The CDR3 sequence is 13 residues long. Germline V lookup: CDR1 MNHEY, CDR2 SVGAGI. The ends lost 7 bases at V and 3 bases at J; junction bases unmatched: 6. The CDR3, as DNA: TGTGCCAGCACTGGGACAGTCAGCTACGAGCAGTACGTC. Translation gives CASTGTVSYEQYV.

This clone was counted many times. This chain links TRBV11-2 with TRBJ2-2; D gene unclear. This CDR3 is 13 amino acids long. V lost 4 bases, J lost 0 bases, and 3 bases lay in between. In germline, CDR1 is SGHAT, CDR2 FQNNGV. The CDR3 coding sequence is TGTGCCAGCAGCTCCGCGAACACCGGGGAGCTGTTTTTT. Its translation is CASSSANTGELFF.

The rearrangement links TRBV12-3 or TRBV12-4 to TRBJ1-2; TRBD1 aligns across 7 bases. The CDR3 loop spans 13 amino acids. V shed 6 bases and J 4 bases; nucleotides not matched to a gene: 5. CDR3 region: CASRTGTAYGYTF. Written as DNA, the CDR3 is TGTGCCAGCAGGACCGGGACAGCCTATGGCTACACCTTC.

The chain links TRBV5-6 to TRBJ2-7; maybe TRBD1 (6 bases). The germline V gene has CDR1 SGHDT and CDR2 YYEEEE. V lost 2 bases, J lost 4 bases, and 10 bases lay in between. There are 13 residues in the CDR3. The CDR3 DNA is TGTGCCAGCAGCTTCCTAGGGGGATACGAGCAGTACTTC. Translation gives CASSFLGGYEQYF.

The V and J genes are TRBV30 and TRBJ2-7; 7 bases line up with TRBD2. This CDR3 spans 12 amino acids. V lost 5 bases to trimming and J lost 1 base; unmatched junction nucleotides: 2. Germline CDR1 reads GTSNPN; CDR2 reads SVGIG (reference sequence). CDR3 bases: TGTGCCTGGTCTAGCGGATCCTACGAGCAGTACGTC. The encoded protein is CAWSSGSYEQYV.

A few counts support this clone. V usage is TRBV19 and J usage is TRBJ1-4, with no clear D. With 3 bases removed from V and 5 bases from J, the gap between germline ends came to 10 bases. This CDR3 is 14 amino acids long. Germline V gene sequence: CDR1 LNHDA, CDR2 SQIVND (reference sequence). For the CDR3, the DNA is TGTGCCAGTAGTATGGCGGCCCGAAATGAAAAACTGTTTTTT. Its translation: CASSMAARNEKLFF.

The chain links TRBV19 to TRBJ2-3, with D tentatively TRBD1 (6 bases). CDR1 LNHDA and CDR2 SQIVND come from the germline V gene (reference sequence). The CDR3 covers 15 residues. V was clipped by 3 bases and J by 0 bases, with 10 bases between them. CDR3: CASSIVQGSTDTQYF. The CDR3 region has the DNA TGTGCCAGTAGTATCGTTCAGGGGAGCACAGATACGCAGTATTTT.

V and J are TRBV5-1 and TRBJ1-1; possibly TRBD1 for D (5 bases). Germline V gives CDR1 SGHRS, CDR2 YFSETQ. V lost 3 bases to trimming and J lost 5 bases, with 8 bases between them. The CDR3 totals 12 residues. CDR3 coding DNA: TGCGCCAGCAGCTCGGGGGGAACTGAAGCTTTCTTT. It translates to CASSSGGTEAFF.

This rearrangement joins TRBV18 to TRBJ1-1, with unresolved D. V was cut by 5 bases and J by 7 bases, with 8 bases left in between. CDR3 size: 11 residues. CDR1 is KGHSH, CDR2 LQKENI, per germline. The CDR3 DNA is TGTGCCAGCTCAGAGTATTATGAAGCTTTCTTT. It encodes CASSEYYEAFF.

This rearrangement joins TRBV6-4 to TRBJ2-1, with TRBD2 matching over 9 bases. The CDR3 is 15 amino acids. CDR1 is MRHNA and CDR2 is SNTAGT in the germline V gene. With V trimmed by 4 bases and J by 1 base, 2 bases remained unmatched. The CDR3 protein is CASSALAGSYNEQFF. As DNA, the CDR3 is TGTGCCAGCAGTGCCCTAGCGGGGTCCTACAATGAGCAGTTCTTC.

This chain joins TRBV24-1 and TRBJ1-5, with 8 nucleotides matching TRBD1. This CDR3 is built from 16 residues. Germline values: CDR1 KGHDR, CDR2 SFDVKD. After removal of 3 bases from V and 6 bases from J, the junction contained 9 bases not matched to a gene. The CDR3 sequence: CATSDADRGRGQPQHF. The CDR3 nucleotides are TGTGCCACCAGTGATGCTGACAGGGGCCGGGGTCAGCCCCAGCATTTT.

The genes are TRBV5-5 and TRBJ2-7, with 8 bases matching TRBD1. There are 13 residues in the CDR3. Germline CDR1 is SGHKS and CDR2 is YYEKEE (reference sequence). The ends lost 4 bases at V and 2 bases at J; junction bases unmatched: 2. CDR3 coding DNA: TGTGCCAGCAGCCGACAGGGGACCTACGAGCAGTACTTC. Residues: CASSRQGTYEQYF.

As regards this clone: This CDR3 is also generated by other DNA sequences in the sample. The chain couples TRBV5-1 to TRBJ1-1, with 11 bases aligning to TRBD1. Trimming took 4 bases from V and 4 from J; bases not matched to a gene: 3. Germline-derived CDR1 and CDR2 are SGHRS and YFSETQ. This CDR3 spans 14 amino acids. The CDR3 coding sequence is TGCGCCAGCAGCCCCGGGACAGGGGGCACTGAAGCTTTCTTT. This translates into CASSPGTGGTEAFF. The variable domain in full, with the rest retrieved from reference TRBV5-1 and TRBJ1-1, is KAGVTQTPRYLIKTRGQQVTLSCSPISGHRSVSWYQQTPGQGLQFLFEYFSETQRNKGNFPGRFSGRQFSNSRSEMNVSTLELGDSALYLCASSPGTGGTEAFFGQGTRLTVV.

CDR3 loop: CASSAGLAGVGTDTQYF. The CDR3 DNA reads TGTGCCAGCAGCGCGGGACTAGCGGGGGTAGGGACAGATACGCAGTATTTT. The V call is TRBV9, the J call TRBJ2-3, with 14 bases identical to TRBD2. This CDR3 contains 17 residues. J was trimmed by 3 bases and V by 3 bases; bases with no gene match: 6. Germline lookup yields CDR1 SGDLS and CDR2 YYNGEE.

This rearrangement joins TRBV7-2 to TRBJ1-6; D gene unclear. The germline V gene has CDR1 SGHTA and CDR2 FQGNSA. There are 16 residues in the CDR3. Trimming removed 1 base at V and 9 bases at J, with 16 bases between. The CDR3 DNA reads as TGTGCCAGCAGCTTAGAATACCGGGTTAGCATTTCACCCCTCCACTTT. It yields the protein CASSLEYRVSISPLHF.

CDR3 protein: CASSDGTGVYGANVLTF. The DNA for the CDR3 is TGTGCCAGCAGCGACGGGACAGGGGTATATGGGGCCAACGTCCTGACTTTC. The rearrangement links TRBV6-2 or TRBV6-3 to TRBJ2-6; TRBD1 agrees at 10 bases. CDR1 is MNHEY, CDR2 SVGEGT, per germline. This CDR3 region has 17 residues. The J segment lost 3 bases and the V segment lost 6 bases, leaving 8 bases of the junction unmatched.

The chain carries TRBV14 and TRBJ1-4; 7 positions agree with TRBD1. The CDR3 loop spans 15 amino acids. Germline CDR1 is SGHDN and CDR2 is FVKESK. V gave up 4 bases and J gave up 2 bases; unmatched junction bases: 4. The chain's CDR3 is CASSRRGPTNEKLFF. In DNA, the CDR3 is TGTGCCAGCAGCCGAAGGGGGCCGACTAATGAAAAACTGTTTTTT.

Only one count was recorded for this clone. The rearrangement links TRBV7-6 to TRBJ1-1; maybe TRBD1 (5 bases). V lost 2 bases, J lost 2 bases, and 9 bases lay in between. Germline V gene data show CDR1 as SGHVS and CDR2 as FNYEAQ. This CDR3 region has 14 residues. The CDR3 nucleotides are TGTGCCAGCAGCTTATTGCAGGGAAACACTGAAGCTTTCTTT. It is translated as CASSLLQGNTEAFF.

This rearrangement joins TRBV6-5 to TRBJ2-5; a possible D gene is TRBD1 (6 bases). The CDR3 is 15 residues long. Deletions cut 6 bases from V and 5 bases from J, with 19 bases between. CDR1 and CDR2 from the germline V gene are MNHEY and SVGAGI. CDR3 sequence reads: CASSPRGQGGETQYF. DNA for the CDR3: TGTGCCAGCAGCCCCAGGGGCCAAGGTGGGGAGACCCAGTACTTC.

A few counts support this clone. The CDR3 sequence is CASSLVGNQPQHF. CDR3 DNA sequence: TGTGCCAGCAGTTTGGTCGGGAATCAGCCCCAGCATTTT. The V and J genes are TRBV12-3 or TRBV12-4 and TRBJ1-5; D call uncertain. CDR3 size: 13 residues. V was clipped by 3 bases and J by 4 bases, with 7 bases between them.

This clone showed up just a few times. This chain links TRBV6-6 with TRBJ1-5; D is unclear. CDR3 length: 14 amino acids. V was cut by 5 bases and J by 5 bases, with 13 bases left in between. Germline V gene data show CDR1 as MNHNY and CDR2 as SVGAGI (reference sequence). The CDR3 protein is CASSPRGSYQPQHF. The CDR3 DNA sequence: TGTGCCAGCAGTCCGCGAGGGTCCTATCAGCCCCAGCATTTT.

V usage is TRBV5-1 and J usage is TRBJ2-5, with TRBD2 matching over 8 bases. Germline lookup yields CDR1 SGHRS and CDR2 YFSETQ. The CDR3 is made up of 14 amino acids. Trimming removed 3 bases from V and 2 bases from J; junction bases left unmatched: 3. CDR3 sequence (DNA): TGCGCCAGCAGCTCCGGGGGGGGTCAAGAGACCCAGTACTTC. Translating gives CASSSGGGQETQYF.